This T cell receptor (beta chain) was retrieved from a study of T cells in Graves' hyperthyroidism and ophthalmopathy. The CDR3 consists of 14 residues. Germline assignment: CDR1 LNHDA and CDR2 SQIVND (reference sequence). V was trimmed by 8 bases and J by 1 base, leaving 14 bases between them. Regions amplified from RNA transcripts were the TCR beta CDR3 regions. First-round RT-PCR with HTBI primers amplified the TCR CDR3 region. From the multiplex PCR reads, TCRdb called clonotypes with MiXCR, one entry per CDR3 protein. Of 500,000 to 650,000 distinct CDR3 sequences in the sample, roughly 18% are singletons; the top ten hold 15% to 20%.

The receptor was isolated from a woman younger than 30 with Graves' ophthalmopathy. The specimen was blood. The V and J genes are TRBV19 and TRBJ1-1; D not certain. The CDR3 bases are TGTGCCAGTTCACCGGGAATGGAGAACACTGAAGCTTTCTTT. Amino acid sequence: CASSPGMENTEAFF.